The next 10 T cell receptor beta chains were all read from a single sample in a study of OX40 agonist ivuxolimab in advanced cancers. Produced via immunoSEQ multiplex PCR; TCRdb's table is partial and in-frame only. The sample has about 32,000 clones; approximately 80% are singletons. The source material was CD4+ or CD8+ T cells sorted from blood, sampled in a trial of the OX40 agonist ivuxolimab. The receptors shown here come from an adult with an advanced solid tumor such as melanoma, head and neck, liver or kidney cancer.

The chain recombines TRBV9 with TRBJ2-3, with D possibly being TRBD2 (6 bases). Trimming cost V 3 bases and J 6 bases, with 17 bases left between them. Germline V gene sequence: CDR1 SGDLS, CDR2 YYNGEE. The CDR3 has 15 residues. Here the CDR3 DNA reads TGTGCCAGCAGCGGAGGCTGGGTGGGGAGGGATACGCAGTATTTT. Translated, it gives CASSGGWVGRDTQYF. The full variable domain, its missing parts supplied by reference TRBV9 and TRBJ2-3, is DSGVTQTPKHLITATGQRVTLRCSPRSGDLSVYWYQQSLDQGLQFLIQYYNGEERAKGNILERFSAQQFPDLHSELNLSSLELGDSALYFCASSGGWVGRDTQYFGPGTRLTVL.

The CDR3 protein is CASSLRDREDTGELFF. For the CDR3, the DNA is TGTGCCAGCAGCCTTAGGGACAGGGAGGACACCGGGGAGCTGTTTTTT. The chain couples TRBV7-2 to TRBJ2-2; 9 positions match TRBD1. After removal of 5 bases from V and 3 bases from J, the junction contained 7 bases not matched to a gene. There are 16 residues in the CDR3. From germline, CDR1 is SGHTA and CDR2 FQGNSA.

The chain combines TRBV28 with TRBJ1-1; no clear D gene. V lost 2 bases, J lost 5 bases, and 12 bases lay in between. This CDR3 region has 14 residues. CDR1 and CDR2 from the germline V gene are MDHEN and SYDVKM. The CDR3 loop reads CASSLGQVLTEAFF. The CDR3, as DNA: TGTGCCAGCAGTTTAGGTCAGGTTCTTACTGAAGCTTTCTTT.

This chain uses TRBV5-1 with TRBJ1-4; D is unclear. The germline V gene encodes CDR1 SGHRS and CDR2 YFSETQ. The CDR3 totals 15 residues. Deletions cut 0 bases from V and 6 bases from J, with 12 bases between. The chain's CDR3 is CASSLAAHVDEKLFF. CDR3 nucleotide sequence: TGCGCCAGCAGCTTGGCGGCCCATGTCGATGAAAAACTGTTTTTT.

The chain recombines TRBV4-2 with TRBJ1-5, with D maybe TRBD1 (5 bases). Germline V lookup: CDR1 LGHNA, CDR2 YNFKEQ. Deletions cut 3 bases from V and 3 bases from J, with 15 bases between. CDR3 size: 16 residues. Here the CDR3 reads CASSHGQGALNQPQHF. In DNA, the CDR3 is TGTGCCAGCAGCCACGGGCAAGGGGCGCTCAATCAGCCCCAGCATTTT.

The rearrangement uses TRBV5-8 and TRBJ2-5; possibly TRBD2 for D (5 bases). V shed 6 bases and J shed 0 bases, with 12 bases lying between them. From germline, CDR1 is SGHTS and CDR2 YDEGEE. The CDR3 covers 14 residues. In DNA, the CDR3 is TGTGCCAGCATCGAGGGAGCCTACCAAGAGACCCAGTACTTC. It is translated as CASIEGAYQETQYF.

This sequence joins TRBV27 and TRBJ2-1; D is undetermined. Germline V gene data show CDR1 as MNHEY and CDR2 as SMNVEV (reference sequence). This CDR3 is built from 16 residues. V was clipped by 5 bases and J by 7 bases, with 21 bases between them. This CDR3 reads CASSLPGPIRRNEQFF. In DNA, the CDR3 is TGTGCCAGCAGTCTTCCCGGGCCAATCAGGCGGAATGAGCAGTTCTTC.

The gene calls are TRBV27 and TRBJ2-1; D gene ambiguous. V was clipped by 4 bases and J by 1 base, with 8 bases between them. The length of the CDR3 is 14 residues. CDR1 is MNHEY, CDR2 SMNVEV, per germline (reference sequence). The CDR3 is CASSSPGSYNEQFF. The CDR3 coding sequence is TGTGCCAGCAGTTCCCCGGGTTCCTACAATGAGCAGTTCTTC.

This clone is medium-sized. The V call is TRBV6-5, the J call TRBJ1-2, with a possible D match to TRBD1 (5 bases). Trimming stripped 1 base from V and 6 bases from J, with 9 bases between. Germline V gives CDR1 MNHEY, CDR2 SVGAGI. This CDR3 comprises 13 residues. The CDR3 loop reads CASSYLGVDGYTF. As DNA, the CDR3 is TGTGCCAGCAGTTACTTAGGGGTCGATGGCTACACCTTC.

This sequence joins TRBV19 and TRBJ1-2; D is unclear. Germline CDR1 is LNHDA and CDR2 is SQIVND (reference sequence). The V end lost 5 bases, the J end lost 4 bases, and 14 bases lay between the germline ends. This CDR3 has 14 amino acids. The CDR3, as DNA: TGTGCCAGTAGTCCGGCGAGGGAGGCCTATGGCTACACCTTC. This sequence encodes CASSPAREAYGYTF. The whole variable domain, remainder taken from reference TRBV19 and TRBJ1-2, is DGGITQSPKYLFRKEGQNVTLSCEQNLNHDAMYWYRQDPGQGLRLIYYSQIVNDFQKGDIAEGYSVSREKKESFPLTVTSAQKNPTAFYLCASSPAREAYGYTFGSGTRLTVV.